What follows are 14 T cell receptor beta chains derived from one specimen sequenced in a study of identical twins. TCRdb recomputed calls from the 5' RACE reads with MiXCR, one row per CDR3 protein. This table holds 1.5 million to 2 million distinct CDR3 sequences, roughly 35% found once. Sequencing used cord blood. The receptors derive from a newborn girl in good health.

The chain combines TRBV3-1 with TRBJ2-3; TRBD1 or TRBD2 may be the D gene (5 bases each). The germline V and J ends were trimmed by 5 bases and 8 bases, with 17 bases remaining between them. CDR1 is LGHDT, CDR2 YNNKEL, per germline (reference sequence). The CDR3 sequence is 14 residues long. CDR3 sequence: CASSTTDRGFTQYF. The CDR3 DNA reads as TGTGCCAGCAGCACAACGGATCGGGGCTTTACGCAGTATTTT.

In its sample, this clonotype was seen a few times. The chain has TRBV18 and TRBJ2-3; the match to TRBD1 covers 12 bases. Germline loops: CDR1 KGHSH, CDR2 LQKENI. The trim removed 5 bases at V and 5 bases at J, leaving 5 bases unmatched. The CDR3 loop spans 15 amino acids. CDR3 nucleotides: TGTGCCAGCTCAGCCCGGGACAGGGGGCAAGATACGCAGTATTTT. Its protein is CASSARDRGQDTQYF.

The V gene is TRBV5-1, the J gene TRBJ1-2; 10 nucleotides line up with TRBD1. The germline V gene has CDR1 SGHRS and CDR2 YFSETQ. The CDR3 covers 19 residues. V dropped 1 base and J dropped 2; count of bases not matched to a gene: 14. The CDR3 sequence is CASSLITWTGGLRNYGYTF. The CDR3 DNA sequence: TGCGCCAGCAGCTTGATTACGTGGACAGGGGGTCTAAGAAACTATGGCTACACCTTC.

In its sample, this clonotype was seen a few times. CDR3 amino acids: CASSLFLGEQFF. The DNA for the CDR3 is TGTGCCAGCAGCTTATTTCTGGGGGAGCAGTTCTTC. The rearrangement links TRBV7-2 to TRBJ2-1, with unresolved D. Germline-derived CDR1 and CDR2 are SGHTA and FQGNSA. CDR3 length: 12 amino acids. V shed 2 bases and J shed 10 bases, with 9 bases lying between them.

The V and J genes are TRBV12-3 or TRBV12-4 and TRBJ2-3; possible D gene TRBD2, 7 bases. Trimming took off 3 bases at V and 1 base at J, with 11 bases between the two ends. The CDR3 length is 15 residues. As DNA, the CDR3 is TGTGCCAGCAGTTTCCAGGGGAGGGGCACAGATACGCAGTATTTT. It translates to CASSFQGRGTDTQYF.

Here the CDR3 reads CASSGVANEKLFF. Here the CDR3 DNA reads TGTGCCAGCAGCGGAGTGGCTAATGAAAAACTGTTTTTT. The chain is built from TRBV9 and TRBJ1-4; D uncertain. V lost 3 bases and J lost 3, with 6 bases in between. The V gene's germline CDR1 is SGDLS and CDR2 YYNGEE. This CDR3 spans 13 amino acids.

The rearrangement uses TRBV6-5 and TRBJ2-7; D gene ambiguous. The CDR3 is made up of 15 amino acids. Between the trimmed V and J ends, which lost 0 bases and 0 bases, there was a span of 9 bases. The germline CDR1 and CDR2 sequences are MNHEY and SVGAGI. CDR3 sequence (DNA): TGTGCCAGCAGTTACTCCCTGGTAGCCTCCTACGAGCAGTACTTC. As protein: CASSYSLVASYEQYF.

The rearrangement joins TRBV20-1 to TRBJ1-5, with 8 bases lining up with TRBD1. The germline CDR1 and CDR2 sequences are DFQATT and SNEGSKA (reference sequence). This CDR3 spans 16 amino acids. Trimming took 3 bases from V and 3 from J; bases not matched to a gene: 10. The chain's CDR3 is CSARGLTGAHNQPQHF. Here the CDR3 DNA reads TGCAGTGCTAGGGGCCTGACAGGGGCCCACAATCAGCCCCAGCATTTT.

The chain couples TRBV28 to TRBJ1-4; D remains unclear. Trimming cost V 4 bases and J 8 bases, with 14 bases left between them. This CDR3 is 14 amino acids long. Germline V gene data show CDR1 as MDHEN and CDR2 as SYDVKM. CDR3 protein: CASSSWARGEKLFF. The CDR3, as DNA: TGTGCCAGCAGTTCCTGGGCCCGAGGGGAAAAACTGTTTTTT.

This chain joins TRBV7-6 and TRBJ2-3; D possibly corresponds to TRBD1 (6 bases). V dropped 5 bases and J dropped 7 bases, with 16 bases sitting between them. The CDR3 extends over 14 amino acids. Germline V CDR1 and CDR2: SGHVS, FNYEAQ. CDR3 in amino acids: CASSLRTVQNTQYF. CDR3 bases: TGTGCCAGCAGCCTACGGACAGTACAAAATACGCAGTATTTT.

This clonotype was counted a few times. The genes are TRBV27 and TRBJ1-1; no reliable D call. The CDR3 sequence is 13 residues long. V dropped 1 base and J dropped 6 bases, with 9 bases sitting between them. Germline V gives CDR1 MNHEY, CDR2 SMNVEV (reference sequence). The CDR3 is CASSLLSGAEAFF. CDR3 sequence (DNA): TGTGCCAGCAGTTTATTGTCGGGTGCTGAAGCTTTCTTT.

This clonotype turned up a few times. V and J are TRBV4-2 and TRBJ2-7; TRBD2 is a possible D gene (6 bases). Per germline, CDR1 LGHNA and CDR2 YNFKEQ. The V end was cut by 0 bases, the J end by 7 bases, with 22 bases between. The CDR3 extends over 17 amino acids. CDR3 coding DNA: TGTGCCAGCAGCCAAGAGCTGGCAGGGAGGTTATACAATGAGCAGTACTTC. As protein: CASSQELAGRLYNEQYF.

The chain links TRBV7-3 to TRBJ2-1, with D maybe TRBD2 (6 bases). The CDR3 has 15 residues. CDR1 is SGHTA, CDR2 FQGTGA, per germline. V was shortened by 5 bases and J by 2 bases, with 13 bases between the two germline ends. The CDR3 loop reads CASSEQRAAYNEQFF. CDR3 coding DNA: TGTGCCAGCAGCGAACAGCGGGCGGCCTACAATGAGCAGTTCTTC.

This clonotype was picked up a small number of times. V gene TRBV21-1 combines with J gene TRBJ1-1. TRBV21-1 is given as a pseudogene. This CDR3 has 16 residues. The DNA for the CDR3 is TGTGCCAGCAGCAAAGGCCGACAGGTTATGAACACTGAAGCTTTCTTT. This gives the protein CASSKGRQVMNTEAFF.